This TCR beta chain was profiled in a study of cytomegalovirus exposure and HLA in healthy donors. Regarding the study as a whole: A later analysis found most CMV-associated TCR beta chains apparently HLA-restricted. According to reports, the classifier identified cytomegalovirus status with high specificity and sensitivity. At a 0.05 false discovery rate, a later analysis found 18,000 or so TCR beta sequences to be associated with HLA alleles. It was assumed in the presence/absence analyses that sequencing depth was roughly uniform across donors.

Trimming took off 0 bases at V and 0 bases at J, with 13 bases between the two ends. The CDR3 covers 17 residues. Germline V gene data show CDR1 as LGHNA and CDR2 as YSLEER. In the case of this clone: What it binds is unknown.

The PCR ran on 60 Vbeta and 13 Jbeta primers. Data came from immunoSEQ multiplex PCR; TCRdb stores just in-frame clones and leaves some out. Of 110,000 to 150,000 clones listed, roughly four fifths were seen once; the top ten hold more than 1.5%. Sequencing was carried out using PBMCs. The chain joins TRBV4-3 to TRBJ2-3, with D hard to call. This sequence was found in a woman aged 40 to 50 in good health and CMV-seronegative. CDR3 in amino acids: CASSQDRLTSSTDTQYF. The CDR3 nucleotides read TGCGCCAGCAGCCAAGACAGACTCACCTCTAGCACAGATACGCAGTATTTT.